This entry concerns a single T cell receptor beta chain. The antigen is not known. The data were obtained in a study of PD-1 blockade in classical Hodgkin lymphoma. CDR3 length: 14 amino acids. Germline assignment: CDR1 SGHTA and CDR2 FQGNSA. The germline V and J ends were trimmed by 5 bases and 1 base, with 6 bases remaining between them. Specified time point: cycle 4 day 1 (C4D1), after more than 5 weeks of nivolumab. Brentuximab vedotin exposure varied, and every patient relapsed after autologous stem cell transplantation. Points from the study as a whole: Diminished baseline TCR diversity has been reported in newly diagnosed patients relative to healthy donors. Exclusion applied to patients who initiated nivolumab less than 1 year following ASCT.

Measured with immunoSEQ multiplex PCR; TCRdb has only the in-frame clones, and not every one. In the table there are tens of thousands of clones, over 75% of which are singletons. The sample in question was peripheral blood mononuclear cells (PBMCs), obtained before the fourth cycle of nivolumab. The rearrangement links TRBV7-2 to TRBJ2-6; D call uncertain. The receptor was isolated from a human donor with classical Hodgkin lymphoma. The CDR3: CASSAKSGANVLTF. The DNA of the CDR3 is TGTGCCAGCAGCGCGAAGTCTGGGGCCAACGTCCTGACTTTC.